One and the same sample provided the 14 T cell receptor beta chains below, sequenced in a study of vaccination effects on CD4 cells after COVID-19. The antigens these receptors bind are not known. ViraFEST assay sequencing came after antigen-specific CD4+ T cells were expanded with viral peptide pools. Researchers isolated CD4+ T cells once less than twelve days of culture had elapsed. Profiling relied on immunoSEQ multiplex PCR, and the TCRdb table lists in-frame clones only, not all of them. There are over 55,000 clones in the sample; 80% to 90% occur only once, and about 2.5% lies in the top ten. Source: CD4+ T cells from PBMCs cultured with HCoV-229E spike peptides, taken before COVID-19 vaccination. These receptors were collected from a human donor who received a COVID-19 vaccine.

CDR3 in amino acids: CASSFQGGNTEAFF. In nucleotides, the CDR3 is TGTGCCAGCAGCTTTCAGGGAGGGAACACTGAAGCTTTCTTT. The chain has TRBV5-5 and TRBJ1-1, with D possibly being TRBD1 (5 bases). CDR3 length: 14 residues. The germline V gene encodes CDR1 SGHKS and CDR2 YYEKEE (reference sequence). V lost 2 bases and J lost 1, with 9 bases in between.

The chain is built from TRBV3-1 (or the pseudogene TRBV3-2) and TRBJ2-2, with D maybe TRBD1 (6 bases). Germline CDR1 reads LGHDT; CDR2 reads YNNKEL (reference sequence). The CDR3 extends over 17 amino acids. Trimming shortened V by 6 bases and J by 6 bases, and 23 bases separated the two germline ends. CDR3: CASSSLINREEAGELFF. The CDR3, as DNA: TGTGCCAGCAGTTCGTTGATTAACAGGGAAGAGGCCGGGGAGCTGTTTTTT.

The chain employs TRBV6-6 and TRBJ2-6; TRBD1 agrees at 11 bases. The CDR3 sequence is 16 residues long. Germline CDR1 is MNHNY and CDR2 is SVGAGI (reference sequence). The trim removed 6 bases at V and 7 bases at J, leaving 8 bases unmatched. The CDR3 bases are TGTGCCAGCAGGGACCGGGACAGGGGGAATGCCAACGTCCTGACTTTC. This sequence encodes CASRDRDRGNANVLTF.

The gene calls are TRBV5-1 and TRBJ1-4; D is perhaps TRBD1 (6 bases). CDR3 length: 15 residues. Germline V gene lookup returns CDR1 SGHRS and CDR2 YFSETQ. V gave up 6 bases and J gave up 3 bases, with 15 bases separating them. The chain's CDR3 is CASTGGSGANEKLFF. The CDR3 DNA sequence: TGCGCCAGCACAGGCGGGTCAGGGGCTAATGAAAAACTGTTTTTT.

The CDR3, as DNA: TGTGCCAGCAGCTTAGTTGGTAGCGGGGGTTTGGGCAAAAACATTCAGTACTTC. This codes for CASSLVGSGGLGKNIQYF. This chain joins TRBV11-2 and TRBJ2-4; 9 bases fit TRBD2. Germline V gives CDR1 SGHAT, CDR2 FQNNGV. The CDR3 sequence is 18 residues long. Germline trimming cut 1 base from V and 3 bases from J; bases unmatched to any gene: 10.

The V gene is TRBV5-1, the J gene TRBJ1-3, with unresolved D. Germline loops: CDR1 SGHRS, CDR2 YFSETQ. Trimming removed 4 bases from V and 0 bases from J, with 11 bases in between. The CDR3 consists of 15 residues. CDR3 protein: CASSTGPSSGNTIYF. The CDR3 DNA sequence: TGCGCCAGCAGCACCGGTCCCTCCTCTGGAAACACCATATATTTT.

This clone was found a few times. The rearrangement uses TRBV6-6 and TRBJ2-2; 11 nucleotides match TRBD1. Trimming cost V 0 bases and J 6 bases; bases outside gene matches: 3. The CDR3 runs to 16 residues. Germline CDR1 is MNHNY and CDR2 is SVGAGI (reference sequence). Here the CDR3 DNA reads TGTGCCAGCAGTTACTCTCCGGGACAGGGGGCCGGGGAGCTGTTTTTT. Encoded protein: CASSYSPGQGAGELFF.

The chain has TRBV6-5 and TRBJ2-4; 8 bases fit TRBD2. The J segment lost 3 bases and the V segment lost 7 bases, leaving 5 bases of the junction unmatched. The germline V gene has CDR1 MNHEY and CDR2 SVGAGI. CDR3 size: 14 residues. The CDR3 nucleotides read TGTGCCAGCAACGCACGGGGGGGCAAAAACATTCAGTACTTC. Translation gives CASNARGGKNIQYF.

J is TRBJ2-1 and V is TRBV19, with 7 bases matching TRBD1. Germline trimming cut 5 bases from V and 4 bases from J; bases unmatched to any gene: 5. The CDR3 has 14 amino acids. Germline V CDR1 and CDR2: LNHDA, SQIVND (reference sequence). The CDR3 sequence: CASSPRDRYNEQFF. CDR3 DNA sequence: TGTGCCAGTAGTCCCAGGGACAGATACAATGAGCAGTTCTTC.

In this sample, this clone turned up a few times. This chain connects TRBV5-1 to TRBJ1-6; D gene unclear. The CDR3 covers 14 residues. Germline V gene sequence: CDR1 SGHRS, CDR2 YFSETQ. V was clipped by 4 bases and J by 6 bases, with 11 bases between them. The CDR3 protein is CASSLESRNSPLHF. The CDR3 DNA follows: TGCGCCAGCAGCCTTGAAAGTCGTAATTCACCCCTCCACTTT.

This chain connects TRBV5-6 to TRBJ1-4; tentatively, D is TRBD1 (5 bases). Germline CDR1 reads SGHDT; CDR2 reads YYEEEE. The CDR3 consists of 16 residues. V gave up 0 bases and J gave up 7 bases, with 16 bases separating them. The CDR3 DNA follows: TGTGCCAGCAGCTTGGCCCGGCCCGGACAAGCTGAAAAACTGTTTTTT. The encoded protein is CASSLARPGQAEKLFF.

V gene TRBV5-5 combines with J gene TRBJ2-5, with D possibly matching TRBD2 (5 bases). Trimming took 4 bases from V and 4 from J, leaving 14 bases between them. The CDR3 length is 14 residues. In germline, CDR1 is SGHKS, CDR2 YYEKEE (reference sequence). The DNA of the CDR3 is TGTGCCAGCAGCCCGCAGACTACGGGAGAGACCCAGTACTTC. The encoded protein is CASSPQTTGETQYF.

The chain recombines TRBV5-1 with TRBJ1-2; possible D gene TRBD1, 5 bases. Deletions cut 0 bases from V and 4 bases from J, with 10 bases between. Germline assignment: CDR1 SGHRS and CDR2 YFSETQ. The length of the CDR3 is 14 residues. The CDR3 region is CASSLEGLIYGYTF. CDR3 in DNA: TGCGCCAGCAGCTTGGAGGGGCTCATCTATGGCTACACCTTC.

V gene TRBV18 combines with J gene TRBJ1-3; no definite D call. Germline CDR1 and CDR2: KGHSH and LQKENI. The V and J ends lost 5 bases and 0 bases respectively, with 14 bases between them. CDR3 length: 16 amino acids. DNA of the CDR3: TGTGCCAGCTCAGAGTCTTCCGGGAGCTCTGGAAACACCATATATTTT. This gives the protein CASSESSGSSGNTIYF.